The next 21 T cell receptor beta chains were all read from a single sample in a study of a mutant IDH1 vaccine in newly diagnosed glioma. Time point reported: baseline, week 1 (first vaccination visit). This sample's treatment: pre-vaccination baseline after standard-of-care therapy. Assay used: immunoSEQ multiplex PCR; TCRdb lists only in-frame clones, some missing. The sample has roughly 86,000 clones; around 80% are singletons. The material sequenced was PBMCs, taken from a glioma patient treated with radiotherapy, temozolomide or both. These receptors originate from a middle-aged man with glioma.

This clone has just a few counts. This chain connects TRBV10-2 to TRBJ2-7, with D unresolved. This CDR3 region has 13 residues. Germline V gene data show CDR1 as WSHSY and CDR2 as SAAADI. The germline V and J ends were trimmed by 2 bases and 6 bases, with 11 bases remaining between them. CDR3 in amino acids: CASSEVSDSEQYF. CDR3 sequence (DNA): TGCGCCAGCAGTGAGGTATCAGATAGCGAGCAGTACTTC.

The genes are TRBV4-1 and TRBJ1-2; D may be TRBD1 (5 bases). V lost 4 bases and J 8 bases, leaving 20 bases between the germline ends. This CDR3 has 15 residues. Germline CDR1 is MGHRA and CDR2 is YSYEKL. The CDR3 bases are TGCGCCAGCAGCCCAACAGAAGGGGTTCAGTACGGCTACACCTTC. Translation gives CASSPTEGVQYGYTF.

This clone was observed a few times. The chain recombines TRBV6-6 with TRBJ1-6, with 10 nucleotides matching TRBD1. Per germline, CDR1 MNHNY and CDR2 SVGAGI (reference sequence). The CDR3 totals 14 residues. V was pared by 5 bases and J by 10 bases, with 5 bases of the junction left unmatched. The CDR3 here is CASSQGTGVSPLHF. CDR3 sequence (DNA): TGTGCCAGCAGTCAGGGGACAGGGGTCTCACCCCTCCACTTT.

J is TRBJ2-3 and V is TRBV7-9; a weak D match, TRBD2 (7 bases). From germline, CDR1 is SEHNR and CDR2 FQNEAQ (reference sequence). Trimming shortened V by 1 base and J by 3 bases, and 11 bases separated the two germline ends. This CDR3 has 15 residues. CDR3 sequence reads: CASSLEGGGTDTQYF. The CDR3 coding sequence is TGTGCCAGCAGCTTAGAAGGGGGAGGGACAGATACGCAGTATTTT.

This clone was found a few times. The chain links TRBV9 to TRBJ1-5; no clear D. CDR1 and CDR2 from the germline V gene are SGDLS and YYNGEE. The CDR3 totals 16 residues. V gave up 0 bases and J gave up 6 bases, with 16 bases separating them. For the CDR3, the DNA is TGTGCCAGCAGCGTAGTAGAGGCGGTTGCAGGTCAGCCCCAGCATTTT. Translated, it gives CASSVVEAVAGQPQHF.

J is TRBJ1-5 and V is TRBV7-6; weak D call: TRBD1 (6 bases). Germline V CDR1 and CDR2: SGHVS, FNYEAQ. Trimming removed 0 bases at V and 1 base at J, with 13 bases between. The CDR3 runs to 17 residues. CDR3 sequence reads: CASSLATGHLSNQPQHF. In DNA, the CDR3 is TGTGCCAGCAGCTTAGCGACGGGACATCTGAGCAATCAGCCCCAGCATTTT.

V and J are TRBV11-3 and TRBJ2-7; D ambiguous. The V and J ends lost 0 bases and 1 base respectively, with 10 bases between them. CDR3 size: 15 residues. Germline CDR1 is SGHNT and CDR2 is YENEEA. DNA for the CDR3: TGTGCCAGCAGCTTAGATTCCGGCAGTTCCTACGAGCAGTACTTC. It encodes CASSLDSGSSYEQYF.

This chain connects TRBV27 to TRBJ1-4, with D perhaps TRBD1 (5 bases). The CDR3 contains 18 residues. Germline V lookup: CDR1 MNHEY, CDR2 SMNVEV (reference sequence). The V and J ends lost 2 bases and 2 bases respectively, with 18 bases between them. The CDR3 reads CASSLTPQVEGTNEKLFF. CDR3 DNA: TGTGCCAGCAGTTTAACCCCCCAGGTGGAGGGGACTAATGAAAAACTGTTTTTT.

The chain carries TRBV6-5 and TRBJ2-7; 7 positions agree with TRBD1. V was pared by 6 bases and J by 0 bases, with 8 bases of the junction left unmatched. This CDR3 is 15 amino acids long. Germline-derived CDR1 and CDR2 are MNHEY and SVGAGI. The CDR3 sequence is CASSVTGESSYEQYF. The CDR3 bases are TGTGCCAGCAGCGTAACAGGGGAAAGCTCCTACGAGCAGTACTTC.

V is TRBV5-1 and J is TRBJ2-1, with 9 bases lining up with TRBD1. The V and J ends lost 5 bases and 2 bases, in that order; junction bases with no gene match: 5. Germline CDR1 reads SGHRS; CDR2 reads YFSETQ. The CDR3 is 15 amino acids. The CDR3 DNA follows: TGCGCCAGCAGGCCGGGACAGGGTACCTACAATGAGCAGTTCTTC. Translation: CASRPGQGTYNEQFF.

Ten or more counts support this clone. The rearrangement joins TRBV29-1 to TRBJ2-1; D not resolved. The CDR3 length is 13 residues. CDR1 is SQVTM, CDR2 ANQGSEA, per germline. The V end was cut by 0 bases, the J end by 7 bases, with 10 bases between. CDR3 DNA sequence: TGCAGCGTTGAAGAAGGAGCCCTGAATGAGCAGTTCTTC. This codes for CSVEEGALNEQFF.

The table lists this clone with a few counts. The chain links TRBV6-4 to TRBJ2-2; no firm D call. Germline values: CDR1 MRHNA, CDR2 SNTAGT. Trimming pared 3 bases from V and 1 base from J, leaving 3 bases between. This CDR3 has 13 amino acids. The chain's CDR3 is CASSEGNTGELFF. The CDR3 bases are TGTGCCAGCAGTGAAGGGAACACCGGGGAGCTGTTTTTT.

This sequence joins TRBV2 and TRBJ2-7, with no clear D. CDR1 SNHLY and CDR2 FYNNEI come from the germline V gene. The CDR3 has 15 amino acids. The V end was cut by 4 bases, the J end by 2 bases, with 15 bases between. CDR3: CASSGYPPAPYEQYF. Written as DNA, the CDR3 is TGTGCCAGCAGTGGGTACCCGCCGGCACCCTACGAGCAGTACTTC.

The genes are TRBV10-3 and TRBJ2-3; tentatively, D is TRBD1 (6 bases). The germline V and J ends were trimmed by 0 bases and 1 base, with 17 bases remaining between them. The CDR3 is 18 amino acids. The germline gives CDR1 ENHRY, CDR2 SYGVKD. CDR3 region: CAISESPRPRGGTDTQYF. As DNA, the CDR3 is TGTGCCATCAGTGAGTCTCCCCGACCCAGGGGCGGCACAGATACGCAGTATTTT.

This clone was counted once. V and J are TRBV6-5 and TRBJ1-4; TRBD1 matches at 11 bases. The ends lost 0 bases at V and 8 bases at J; junction bases unmatched: 5. The germline V gene encodes CDR1 MNHEY and CDR2 SVGAGI. The CDR3 consists of 16 residues. The CDR3: CASSYSIGQGAEKLFF. The CDR3 DNA sequence: TGTGCCAGCAGTTACTCTATAGGACAGGGGGCGGAAAAACTGTTTTTT.

This sequence joins TRBV6-6 and TRBJ2-5; TRBD2 is a possible D gene (7 bases). V lost 7 bases, J lost 5 bases, and 23 bases lay in between. CDR3 length: 16 residues. Germline V gene data show CDR1 as MNHNY and CDR2 as SVGAGI (reference sequence). CDR3 sequence (DNA): TGTGCCAGCATTTCAGGTGTCGGGGGGCCTGGCGAGACCCAGTACTTC. It is translated as CASISGVGGPGETQYF.

The rearrangement links TRBV7-9 to TRBJ2-7; D may be TRBD1 (6 bases). This CDR3 contains 16 residues. Trimming left V 2 bases short and J 2 bases short, with 16 bases between. CDR1 is SEHNR and CDR2 is FQNEAQ in the germline V gene (reference sequence). The CDR3 protein is CASSLKASDSTYEQYF. The DNA for the CDR3 is TGTGCCAGCAGCTTAAAGGCCTCGGACAGTACCTACGAGCAGTACTTC.

This chain uses TRBV10-1 with TRBJ1-3, with a tentative D call TRBD1 (5 bases). This CDR3 comprises 12 residues. Trimming shortened V by 7 bases and J by 3 bases, and 7 bases separated the two germline ends. Germline loops: CDR1 WNHNN, CDR2 SYGVQD (reference sequence). The CDR3 nucleotides are TGCGCCAGCATCCAGGGTGGAAACACCATATATTTT. Encoded protein: CASIQGGNTIYF.

The J gene is TRBJ2-7, the V gene TRBV4-3; a possible D gene is TRBD2 (6 bases). Between the trimmed V and J ends, which lost 0 bases and 3 bases, there was a span of 15 bases. The CDR3 extends over 16 amino acids. Germline assignment: CDR1 LGHNA and CDR2 YSLEER. In DNA, the CDR3 is TGCGCCAGCAGCCAAGATCAGCGGCAGGGAGGCTACGAGCAGTACTTC. Translation: CASSQDQRQGGYEQYF.

The gene calls are TRBV4-3 and TRBJ2-3; D is unclear. Trimming removed 0 bases at V and 7 bases at J, with 8 bases between. There are 13 residues in the CDR3. CDR1 LGHNA and CDR2 YSLEER come from the germline V gene. The CDR3 is CASSQEDWHTQYF. The CDR3 DNA is TGCGCCAGCAGCCAAGAAGACTGGCATACGCAGTATTTT.

The chain joins TRBV6-5 to TRBJ1-5; no clear D. V lost 0 bases to trimming and J lost 6 bases, with 6 bases between them. Germline CDR1 is MNHEY and CDR2 is SVGAGI. The CDR3 totals 13 residues. The CDR3 DNA is TGTGCCAGCAGTTACTCGAGGAGTCAGCCCCAGCATTTT. This gives the protein CASSYSRSQPQHF.